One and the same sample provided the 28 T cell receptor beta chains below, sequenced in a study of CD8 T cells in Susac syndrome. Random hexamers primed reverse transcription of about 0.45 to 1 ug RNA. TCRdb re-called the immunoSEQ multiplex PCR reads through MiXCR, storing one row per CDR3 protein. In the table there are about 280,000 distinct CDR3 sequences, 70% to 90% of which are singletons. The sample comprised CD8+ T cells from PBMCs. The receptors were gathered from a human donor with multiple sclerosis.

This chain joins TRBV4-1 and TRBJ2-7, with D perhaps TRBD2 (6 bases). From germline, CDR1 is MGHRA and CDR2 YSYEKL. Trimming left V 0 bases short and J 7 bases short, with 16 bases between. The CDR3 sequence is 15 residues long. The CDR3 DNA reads TGCGCCAGCAGCCAAGATCTGGGGGGAGCGGAAGAGCAGTACTTC. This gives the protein CASSQDLGGAEEQYF.

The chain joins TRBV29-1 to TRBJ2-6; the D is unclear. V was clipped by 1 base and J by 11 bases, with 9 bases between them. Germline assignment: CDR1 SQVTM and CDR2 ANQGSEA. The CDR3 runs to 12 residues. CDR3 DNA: TGCAGCGTTGAAGGGACGCCCGACGTCCTGACTTTC. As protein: CSVEGTPDVLTF.

The DNA of the CDR3 is TGTGCCAGTAGTATAAGGCACGCCACCTACGAGCAGTACTTC. As protein: CASSIRHATYEQYF. The chain carries TRBV19 and TRBJ2-7; the D is unclear. Trimming cost V 2 bases and J 2 bases, with 10 bases left between them. This CDR3 region has 14 residues. Looked up from germline, CDR1 is LNHDA and CDR2 is SQIVND (reference sequence).

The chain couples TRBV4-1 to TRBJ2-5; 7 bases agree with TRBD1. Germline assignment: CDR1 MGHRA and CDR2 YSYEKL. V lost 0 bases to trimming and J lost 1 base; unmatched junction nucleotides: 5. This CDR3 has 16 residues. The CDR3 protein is CASSQEMAGGQETQYF. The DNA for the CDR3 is TGCGCCAGCAGCCAAGAGATGGCAGGGGGCCAAGAGACCCAGTACTTC.

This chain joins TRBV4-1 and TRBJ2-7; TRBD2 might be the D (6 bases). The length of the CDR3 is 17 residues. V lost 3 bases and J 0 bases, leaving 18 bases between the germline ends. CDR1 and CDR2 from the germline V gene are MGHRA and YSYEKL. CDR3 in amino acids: CASSQYVEGLYSYEQYF. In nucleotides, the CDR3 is TGCGCCAGCAGCCAGTATGTCGAGGGACTCTACTCCTACGAGCAGTACTTC.

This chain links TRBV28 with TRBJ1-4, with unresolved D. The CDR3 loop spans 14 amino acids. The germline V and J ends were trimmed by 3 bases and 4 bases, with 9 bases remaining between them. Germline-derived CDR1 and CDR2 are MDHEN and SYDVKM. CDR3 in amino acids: CASSLSSINEKLFF. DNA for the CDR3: TGTGCCAGCAGTTTGTCAAGCATTAATGAAAAACTGTTTTTT.

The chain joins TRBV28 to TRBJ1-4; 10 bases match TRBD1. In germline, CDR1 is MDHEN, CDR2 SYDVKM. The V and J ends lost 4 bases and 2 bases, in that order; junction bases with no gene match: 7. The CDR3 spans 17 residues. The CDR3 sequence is CASSCRGQGLTNEKLFF. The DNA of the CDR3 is TGTGCCAGCAGTTGTAGGGGACAGGGGCTGACTAATGAAAAACTGTTTTTT.

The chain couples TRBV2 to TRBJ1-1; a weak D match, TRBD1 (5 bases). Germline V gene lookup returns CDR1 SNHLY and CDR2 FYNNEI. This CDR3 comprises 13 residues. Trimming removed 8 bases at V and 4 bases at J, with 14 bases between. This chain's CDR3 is CASCCGGSTEAFF. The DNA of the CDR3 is TGTGCCAGCTGCTGCGGGGGGAGCACTGAAGCTTTCTTT.

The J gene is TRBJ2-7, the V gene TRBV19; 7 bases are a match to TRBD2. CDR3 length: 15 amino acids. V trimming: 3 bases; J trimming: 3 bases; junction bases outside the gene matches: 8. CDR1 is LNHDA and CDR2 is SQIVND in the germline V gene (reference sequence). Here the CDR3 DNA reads TGTGCCAGTAGTATCGGCCTAGCGGCAATCTACGAGCAGTACTTC. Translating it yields CASSIGLAAIYEQYF. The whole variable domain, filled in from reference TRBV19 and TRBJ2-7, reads DGGITQSPKYLFRKEGQNVTLSCEQNLNHDAMYWYRQDPGQGLRLIYYSQIVNDFQKGDIAEGYSVSREKKESFPLTVTSAQKNPTAFYLCASSIGLAAIYEQYFGPGTRLTVT.

CDR3 sequence (DNA): TGTGCCAGCAGCCAAAGGTGGGGGGGCGAGACCCAGTACTTC. Translating gives CASSQRWGGETQYF. J is TRBJ2-5 and V is TRBV11-2, with D possibly being TRBD2 (7 bases). Germline V gives CDR1 SGHAT, CDR2 FQNNGV. V lost 5 bases and J lost 5, with 15 bases in between. CDR3 size: 14 residues.

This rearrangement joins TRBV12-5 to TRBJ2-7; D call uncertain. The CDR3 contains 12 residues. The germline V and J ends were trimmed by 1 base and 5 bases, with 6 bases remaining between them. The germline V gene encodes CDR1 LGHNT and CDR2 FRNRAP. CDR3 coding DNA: TGTGCTAGTGGTTTGGGCCTTGACGAGCAGTACTTC. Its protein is CASGLGLDEQYF. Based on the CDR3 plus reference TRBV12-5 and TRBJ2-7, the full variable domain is DARVTQTPRHKVTEMGQEVTMRCQPILGHNTVFWYRQTMMQGLELLAYFRNRAPLDDSGMPKDRFSAEMPDATLATLKIQPSEPRDSAVYFCASGLGLDEQYFGPGTRLTVT.

CDR3: CASSPRQAGETQYF. Written as DNA, the CDR3 is TGTGCCAGCAGCCCCCGACAGGCTGGAGAGACCCAGTACTTC. The rearrangement joins TRBV7-9 to TRBJ2-5; tentative D call: TRBD1 (6 bases). Germline V lookup: CDR1 SEHNR, CDR2 FQNEAQ (reference sequence). With 5 bases removed from V and 4 bases from J, the gap between germline ends came to 14 bases. The CDR3 is made up of 14 amino acids. Combining the CDR3 with reference TRBV7-9 and TRBJ2-5 gives the whole variable domain DTGVSQNPRHKITKRGQNVTFRCDPISEHNRLYWYRQTLGQGPEFLTYFQNEAQLEKSRLLSDRFSAERPKGSFSTLEIQRTEQGDSAMYLCASSPRQAGETQYFGPGTRLLVL.

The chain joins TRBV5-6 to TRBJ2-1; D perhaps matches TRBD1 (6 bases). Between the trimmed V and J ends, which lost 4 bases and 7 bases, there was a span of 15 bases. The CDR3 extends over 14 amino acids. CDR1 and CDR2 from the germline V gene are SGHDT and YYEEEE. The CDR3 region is CASSGEDRPNEQFF. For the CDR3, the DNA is TGTGCCAGCAGCGGGGAAGACAGGCCGAATGAGCAGTTCTTC. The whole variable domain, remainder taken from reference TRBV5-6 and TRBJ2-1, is DAGVTQSPTHLIKTRGQQVTLRCSPKSGHDTVSWYQQALGQGPQFIFQYYEEEERQRGNFPDRFSGHQFPNYSSELNVNALLLGDSALYLCASSGEDRPNEQFFGPGTRLTVL.

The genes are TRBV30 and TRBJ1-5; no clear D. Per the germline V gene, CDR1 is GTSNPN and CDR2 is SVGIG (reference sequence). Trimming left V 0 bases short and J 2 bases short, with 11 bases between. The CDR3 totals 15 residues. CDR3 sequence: CAWSVVSQRNQPQHF. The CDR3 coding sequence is TGTGCCTGGAGTGTAGTCTCCCAGCGCAATCAGCCCCAGCATTTT.

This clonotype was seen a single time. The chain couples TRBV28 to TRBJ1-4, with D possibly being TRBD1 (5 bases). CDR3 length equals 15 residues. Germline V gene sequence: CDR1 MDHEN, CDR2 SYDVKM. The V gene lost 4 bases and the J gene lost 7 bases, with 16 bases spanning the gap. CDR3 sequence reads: CASSSSRVLAEKLFF. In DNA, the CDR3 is TGTGCCAGCAGTTCTTCCAGGGTGTTGGCTGAAAAACTGTTTTTT.

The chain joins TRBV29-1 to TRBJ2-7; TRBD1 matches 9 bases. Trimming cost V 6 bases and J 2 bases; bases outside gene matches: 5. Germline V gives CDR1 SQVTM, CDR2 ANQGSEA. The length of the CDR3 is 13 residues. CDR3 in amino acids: CSVWDRATYEQYF. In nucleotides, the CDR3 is TGCAGCGTGTGGGACAGGGCAACCTACGAGCAGTACTTC.

For the CDR3, the DNA is TGTGCCAGCAGCCTGGTGGCGGAGCCTAGCACAGATACGCAGTATTTT. Its translation is CASSLVAEPSTDTQYF. The chain joins TRBV6-1 to TRBJ2-3; no definite D call. Trimming stripped 6 bases from V and 0 bases from J, with 16 bases between. CDR3 length: 16 residues. The germline V gene has CDR1 MNHNS and CDR2 SASEGT.

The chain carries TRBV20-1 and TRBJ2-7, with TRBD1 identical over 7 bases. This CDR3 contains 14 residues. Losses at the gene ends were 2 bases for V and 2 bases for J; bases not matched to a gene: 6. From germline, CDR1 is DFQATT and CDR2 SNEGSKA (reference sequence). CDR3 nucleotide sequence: TGCAGTGCTAGAACCCGGGACAGTGCCTACGAGCAGTACTTC. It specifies CSARTRDSAYEQYF.

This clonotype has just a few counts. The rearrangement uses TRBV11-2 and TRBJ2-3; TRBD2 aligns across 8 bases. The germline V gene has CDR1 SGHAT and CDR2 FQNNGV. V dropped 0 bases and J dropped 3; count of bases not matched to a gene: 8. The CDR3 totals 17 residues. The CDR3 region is CASSLDQLAGSTDTQYF. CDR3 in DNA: TGTGCCAGCAGCTTAGACCAATTAGCGGGGTCAACAGATACGCAGTATTTT. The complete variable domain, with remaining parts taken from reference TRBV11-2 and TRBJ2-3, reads EAGVAQSPRYKIIEKRQSVAFWCNPISGHATLYWYQQILGQGPKLLIQFQNNGVVDDSQLPKDRFSAERLKGVDSTLKIQPAKLEDSAVYLCASSLDQLAGSTDTQYFGPGTRLTVL.

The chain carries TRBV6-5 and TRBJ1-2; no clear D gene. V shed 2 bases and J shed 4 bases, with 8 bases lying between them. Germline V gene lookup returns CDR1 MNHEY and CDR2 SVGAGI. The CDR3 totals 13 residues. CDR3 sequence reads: CASSYGLVYGYTF. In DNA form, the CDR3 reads TGTGCCAGCAGTTACGGGTTGGTCTATGGCTACACCTTC.

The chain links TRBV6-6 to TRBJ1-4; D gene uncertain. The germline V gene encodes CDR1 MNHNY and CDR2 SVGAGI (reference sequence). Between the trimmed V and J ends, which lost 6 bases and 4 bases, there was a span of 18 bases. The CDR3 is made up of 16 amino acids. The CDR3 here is CASRLVSGELNEKLFF. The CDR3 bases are TGTGCCAGCAGGCTCGTTTCGGGAGAGCTTAATGAAAAACTGTTTTTT.

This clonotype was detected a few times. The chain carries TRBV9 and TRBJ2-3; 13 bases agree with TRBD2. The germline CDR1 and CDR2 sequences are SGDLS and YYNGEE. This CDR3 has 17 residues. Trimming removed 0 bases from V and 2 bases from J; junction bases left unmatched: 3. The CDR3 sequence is CASSVEGLAGPTDTQYF. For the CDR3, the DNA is TGTGCCAGCAGCGTAGAGGGACTAGCGGGGCCCACAGATACGCAGTATTTT.

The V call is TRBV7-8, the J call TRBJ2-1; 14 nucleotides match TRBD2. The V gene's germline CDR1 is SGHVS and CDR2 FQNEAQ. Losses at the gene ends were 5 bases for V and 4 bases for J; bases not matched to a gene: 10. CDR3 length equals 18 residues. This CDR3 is CASSPRGGLAGEYNEQFF. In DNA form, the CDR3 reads TGTGCCAGCAGCCCCCGAGGGGGACTAGCGGGAGAATACAATGAGCAGTTCTTC.

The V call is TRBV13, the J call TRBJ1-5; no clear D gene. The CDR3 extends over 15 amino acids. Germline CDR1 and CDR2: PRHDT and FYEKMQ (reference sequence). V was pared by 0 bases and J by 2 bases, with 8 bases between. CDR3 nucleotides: TGTGCCAGCAGCTTAGGGGGCACCGGCAATCAGCCCCAGCATTTT. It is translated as CASSLGGTGNQPQHF. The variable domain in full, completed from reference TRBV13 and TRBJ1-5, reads AAGVIQSPRHLIKEKRETATLKCYPIPRHDTVYWYQQGPGQDPQFLISFYEKMQSDKGSIPDRFSAQQFSDYHSELNMSSLELGDSALYFCASSLGGTGNQPQHFGDGTRLSIL.

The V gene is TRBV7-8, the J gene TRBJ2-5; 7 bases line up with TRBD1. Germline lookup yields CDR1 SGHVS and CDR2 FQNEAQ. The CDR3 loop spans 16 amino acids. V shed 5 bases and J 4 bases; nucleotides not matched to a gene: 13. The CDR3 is CASSRKLTGIIETQYF. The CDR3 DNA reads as TGTGCCAGCAGCCGAAAGCTGACAGGGATAATAGAGACCCAGTACTTC.

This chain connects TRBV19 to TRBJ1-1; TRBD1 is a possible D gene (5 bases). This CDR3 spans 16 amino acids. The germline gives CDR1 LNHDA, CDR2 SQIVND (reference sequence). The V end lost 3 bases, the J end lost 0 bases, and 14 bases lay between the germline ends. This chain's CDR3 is CASSIRWAGMNTEAFF. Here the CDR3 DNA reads TGTGCCAGTAGTATTCGTTGGGCAGGGATGAACACTGAAGCTTTCTTT.

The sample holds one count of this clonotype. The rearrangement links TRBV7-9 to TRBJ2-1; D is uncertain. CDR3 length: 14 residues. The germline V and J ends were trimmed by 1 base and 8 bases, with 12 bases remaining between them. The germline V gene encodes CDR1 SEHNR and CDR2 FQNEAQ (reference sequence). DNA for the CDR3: TGTGCCAGCAGCTTAGTACAACCCGGCTATGAGCAGTTCTTC. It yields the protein CASSLVQPGYEQFF.

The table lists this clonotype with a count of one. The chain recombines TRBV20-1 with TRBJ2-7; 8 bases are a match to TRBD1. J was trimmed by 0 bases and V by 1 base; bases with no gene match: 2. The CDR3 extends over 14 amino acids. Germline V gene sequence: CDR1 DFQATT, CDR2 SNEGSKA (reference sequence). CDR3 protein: CSARADRGSYEQYF. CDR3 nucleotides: TGCAGTGCTAGAGCCGACAGGGGCTCCTACGAGCAGTACTTC.